Listed below are T cell receptor beta chains from one sample, sequenced in a study of T cells in Graves' hyperthyroidism and ophthalmopathy. TCRdb re-analysed the multiplex PCR reads in MiXCR, keeping a single row per CDR3 protein. The data contain fewer than 450,000 distinct CDR3 sequences, roughly 17% of them singletons. Material: blood. Receptors were obtained from a woman aged 30 to 39 with Graves' hyperthyroidism that later progressed to Graves' ophthalmopathy. Each CDR3 is given with its conserved first and last residue. D genes are given only for firm matches. A row's size may be missing; if present it is once, few, many or a size class.

abundance	len	d_gene	v_gene	j_gene	CDR3aa	CDR3nt
-	24	-	TRBV7-9	TRBJ1-3	CASSLIPGQVSAGNERYSGNTIYF	TGTGCCAGCAGCTTGATACCGGGCCAGGTTTCCGCAGGGAATGAAAGGTACTCTGGAAACACCATATATTTT
-	15	-	TRBV11-2	TRBJ2-1	CASSLPVSGYNEQFF	TGTGCCAGCAGCTTACCGGTTTCAGGGTACAATGAGCAGTTCTTC
many	19	TRBD2	TRBV12-5	TRBJ2-2	CASGLVIGSGRGYTGELFF	TGTGCTAGTGGTTTGGTAATCGGTAGCGGGAGAGGATACACCGGGGAGCTGTTTTTT
many	16	-	TRBV2	TRBJ2-1	CASSHPRDTRFDEQFF	TGTGCCAGCAGTCACCCTCGGGACACACGTTTCGATGAGCAGTTCTTC
many	14	TRBD1	TRBV20-1	TRBJ1-1	CSAPSQGLNTEAFF	TGCAGTGCTCCCTCACAGGGGTTGAACACTGAAGCTTTCTTT
many	16	TRBD2	TRBV24-1	TRBJ2-3	CATSDLGLAGGYTQYF	TGTGCCACCAGTGATTTGGGACTAGCGGGAGGTTATACGCAGTATTTT
many	16	-	TRBV7-3	TRBJ2-1	CASRALVCIPYNEQFF	TGTGCCAGCAGGGCGCTCGTTTGTATCCCCTACAATGAGCAGTTCTTC
once	16	-	TRBV12-3/TRBV12-4	TRBJ2-5	CASRHRGREIGETQYF	TGTGCCAGCAGGCATAGGGGGCGGGAGATTGGAGAGACCCAGTACTTC
-	11	TRBD1	TRBV11-2	TRBJ1-1	CASSRGQGAFF	TGTGCCAGCAGCCGCGGACAGGGCGCTTTCTTT
-	14	TRBD1	TRBV5-1	TRBJ2-5	CASSVTGAWETQYF	TGTGCCAGCAGCGTGACAGGGGCGTGGGAGACCCAGTACTTC